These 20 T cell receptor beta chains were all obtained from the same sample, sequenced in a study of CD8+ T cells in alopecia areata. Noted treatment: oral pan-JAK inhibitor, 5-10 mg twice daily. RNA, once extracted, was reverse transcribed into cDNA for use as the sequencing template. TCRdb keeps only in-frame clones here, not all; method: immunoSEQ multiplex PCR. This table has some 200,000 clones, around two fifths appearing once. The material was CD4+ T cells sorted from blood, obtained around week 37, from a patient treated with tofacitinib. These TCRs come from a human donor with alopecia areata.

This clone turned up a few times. CDR3 loop: CATSRDLSDRGTLQFEQFF. For the CDR3, the DNA is TGTGCCACCAGCAGAGATCTCTCGGACAGGGGTACTTTACAATTCGAGCAGTTCTTC. The gene calls are TRBV15 and TRBJ2-1; TRBD1 matches 9 bases. Germline values: CDR1 LNHNV, CDR2 YYDKDF (reference sequence). This CDR3 is built from 19 residues. V lost 0 bases to trimming and J lost 10 bases; unmatched junction nucleotides: 19. Full variable domain (missing parts from reference TRBV15 and TRBJ2-1): DAMVIQNPRYQVTQFGKPVTLSCSQTLNHNVMYWYQQKSSQAPKLLFHYYDKDFNNEADTPDNFQSRRPNTSFCFLDIRSPGLGDTAMYLCATSRDLSDRGTLQFEQFFGPGTRLTVL.

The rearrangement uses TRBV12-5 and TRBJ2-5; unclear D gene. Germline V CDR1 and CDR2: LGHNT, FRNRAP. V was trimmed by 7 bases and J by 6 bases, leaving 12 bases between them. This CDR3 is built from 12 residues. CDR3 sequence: CASEQQAKTQYF. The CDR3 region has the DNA TGTGCTAGTGAACAGCAGGCGAAGACCCAGTACTTC.

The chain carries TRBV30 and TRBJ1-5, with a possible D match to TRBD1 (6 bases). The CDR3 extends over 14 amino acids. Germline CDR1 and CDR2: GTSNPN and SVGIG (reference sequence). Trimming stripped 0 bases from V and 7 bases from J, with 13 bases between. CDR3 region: CAWSVLLGAQPQHF. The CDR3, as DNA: TGTGCCTGGAGTGTACTTTTGGGGGCGCAGCCCCAGCATTTT.

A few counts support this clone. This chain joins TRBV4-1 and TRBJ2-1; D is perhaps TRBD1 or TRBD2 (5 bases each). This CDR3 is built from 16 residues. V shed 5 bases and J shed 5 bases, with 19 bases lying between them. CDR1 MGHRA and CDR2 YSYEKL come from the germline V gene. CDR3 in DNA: TGCGCCAGCAGCTTCAGGGCTGAGCGGAACCACAATGAGCAGTTCTTC. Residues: CASSFRAERNHNEQFF.

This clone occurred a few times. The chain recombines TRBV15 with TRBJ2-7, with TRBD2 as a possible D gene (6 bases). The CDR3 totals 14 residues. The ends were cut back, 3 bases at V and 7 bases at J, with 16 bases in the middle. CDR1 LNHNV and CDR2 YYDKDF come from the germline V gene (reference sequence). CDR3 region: CATSREGTPTEQYF. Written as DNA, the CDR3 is TGTGCCACCAGCAGGGAAGGGACTCCTACAGAGCAGTACTTC.

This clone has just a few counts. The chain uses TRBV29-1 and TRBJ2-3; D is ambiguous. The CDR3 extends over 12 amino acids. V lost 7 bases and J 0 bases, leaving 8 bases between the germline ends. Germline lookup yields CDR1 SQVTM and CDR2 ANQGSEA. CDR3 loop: CSGLTSTDTQYF. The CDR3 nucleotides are TGCAGCGGCTTAACTAGCACAGATACGCAGTATTTT.

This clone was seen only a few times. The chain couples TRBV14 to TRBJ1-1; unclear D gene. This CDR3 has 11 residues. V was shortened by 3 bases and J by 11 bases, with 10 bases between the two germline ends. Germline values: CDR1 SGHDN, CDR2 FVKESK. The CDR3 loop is CASSQGMVAFF. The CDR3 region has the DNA TGTGCCAGCAGCCAGGGAATGGTGGCTTTCTTT.

As DNA, the CDR3 is TGTGCCAGCAGCGATATGGGAGTGCGGGAGCAGTACTTC. Translated: CASSDMGVREQYF. V and J are TRBV11-2 and TRBJ2-7; possibly TRBD2 for D (5 bases). The V end was cut by 5 bases, the J end by 7 bases, with 15 bases between. CDR1 is SGHAT, CDR2 FQNNGV, per germline. The CDR3 runs to 13 residues.

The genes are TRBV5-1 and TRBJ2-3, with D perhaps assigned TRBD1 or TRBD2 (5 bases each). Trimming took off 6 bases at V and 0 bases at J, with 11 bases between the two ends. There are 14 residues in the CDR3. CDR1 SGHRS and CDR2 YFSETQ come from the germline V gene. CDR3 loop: CASTRGLSTDTQYF. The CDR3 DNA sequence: TGCGCCAGCACCCGGGGCCTCAGCACAGATACGCAGTATTTT.

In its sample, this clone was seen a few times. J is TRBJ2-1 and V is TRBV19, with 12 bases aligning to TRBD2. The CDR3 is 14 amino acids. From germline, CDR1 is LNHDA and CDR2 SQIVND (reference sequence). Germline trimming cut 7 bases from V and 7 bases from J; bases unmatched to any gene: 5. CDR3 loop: CASKPSGRGNEQFF. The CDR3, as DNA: TGTGCCAGTAAGCCTAGCGGGAGGGGAAATGAGCAGTTCTTC.

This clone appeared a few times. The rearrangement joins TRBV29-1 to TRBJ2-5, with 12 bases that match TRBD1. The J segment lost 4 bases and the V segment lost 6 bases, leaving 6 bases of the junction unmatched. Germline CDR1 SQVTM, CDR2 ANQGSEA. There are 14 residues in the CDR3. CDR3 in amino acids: CSVAGQGAGETQYF. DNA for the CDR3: TGCAGCGTCGCGGGACAGGGGGCCGGAGAGACCCAGTACTTC.

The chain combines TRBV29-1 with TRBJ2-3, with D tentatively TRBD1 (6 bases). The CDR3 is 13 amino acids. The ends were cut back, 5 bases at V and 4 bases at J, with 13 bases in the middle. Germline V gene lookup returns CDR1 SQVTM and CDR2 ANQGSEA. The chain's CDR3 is CSVQTGYADTQYF. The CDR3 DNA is TGCAGCGTTCAAACAGGGTATGCAGATACGCAGTATTTT.

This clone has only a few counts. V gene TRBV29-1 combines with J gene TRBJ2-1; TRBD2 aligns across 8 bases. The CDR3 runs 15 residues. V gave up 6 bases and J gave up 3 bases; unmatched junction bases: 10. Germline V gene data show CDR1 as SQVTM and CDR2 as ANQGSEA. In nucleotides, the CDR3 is TGCAGCGTGTCGGACAGCGGGAGAGGCTACAATGAGCAGTTCTTC. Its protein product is CSVSDSGRGYNEQFF.

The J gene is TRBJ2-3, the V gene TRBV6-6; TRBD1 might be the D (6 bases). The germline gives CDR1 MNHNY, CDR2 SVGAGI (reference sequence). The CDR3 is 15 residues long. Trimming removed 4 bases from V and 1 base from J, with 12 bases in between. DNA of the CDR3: TGTGCCAGCAGTTTTCAGGGGTCTGGCACAGATACGCAGTATTTT. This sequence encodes CASSFQGSGTDTQYF.

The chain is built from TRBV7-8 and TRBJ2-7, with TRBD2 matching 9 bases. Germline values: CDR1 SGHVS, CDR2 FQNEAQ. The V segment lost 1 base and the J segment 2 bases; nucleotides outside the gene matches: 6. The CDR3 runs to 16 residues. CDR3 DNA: TGTGCCAGCAGCTTAGGGCCTAGCGGGAATACCTACGAGCAGTACTTC. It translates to CASSLGPSGNTYEQYF. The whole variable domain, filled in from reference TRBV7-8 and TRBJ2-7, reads GAGVSQSPRYKVAKRGQDVALRCDPISGHVSLFWYQQALGQGPEFLTYFQNEAQLDKSGLPSDRFFAERPEGSVSTLKIQRTQQEDSAVYLCASSLGPSGNTYEQYFGPGTRLTVT.

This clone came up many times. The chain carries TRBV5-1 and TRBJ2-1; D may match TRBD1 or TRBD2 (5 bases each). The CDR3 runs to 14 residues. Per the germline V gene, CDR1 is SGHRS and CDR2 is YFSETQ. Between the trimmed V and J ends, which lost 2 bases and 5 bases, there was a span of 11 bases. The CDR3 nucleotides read TGCGCCAGCAGCTTAACTAGGGGCGACAATGAGCAGTTCTTC. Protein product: CASSLTRGDNEQFF.

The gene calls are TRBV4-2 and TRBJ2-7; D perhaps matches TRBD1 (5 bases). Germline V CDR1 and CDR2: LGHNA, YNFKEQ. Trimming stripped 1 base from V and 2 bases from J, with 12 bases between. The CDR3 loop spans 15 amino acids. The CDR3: CASSQARDRAYEQYF. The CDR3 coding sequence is TGTGCCAGCAGCCAAGCTCGAGACAGAGCCTACGAGCAGTACTTC.

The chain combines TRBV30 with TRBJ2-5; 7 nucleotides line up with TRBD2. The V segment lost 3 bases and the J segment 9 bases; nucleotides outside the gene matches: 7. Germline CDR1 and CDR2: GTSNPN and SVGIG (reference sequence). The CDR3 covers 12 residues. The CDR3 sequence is CAWSSREISQYF. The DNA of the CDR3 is TGTGCCTGGAGCTCGCGGGAGATCTCCCAGTACTTC.

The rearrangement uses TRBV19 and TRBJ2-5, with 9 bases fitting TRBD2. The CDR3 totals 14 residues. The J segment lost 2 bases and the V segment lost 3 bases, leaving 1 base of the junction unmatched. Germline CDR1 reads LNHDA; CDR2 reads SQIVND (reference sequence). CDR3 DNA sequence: TGTGCCAGTAGTATTACTAGCGGGCAAGAGACCCAGTACTTC. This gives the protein CASSITSGQETQYF.

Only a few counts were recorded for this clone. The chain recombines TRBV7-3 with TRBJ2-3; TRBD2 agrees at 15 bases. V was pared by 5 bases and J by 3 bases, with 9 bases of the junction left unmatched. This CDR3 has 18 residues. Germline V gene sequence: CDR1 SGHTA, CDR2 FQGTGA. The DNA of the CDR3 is TGTGCCAGCAGCCAACCCCCGGGACTAGCGGGGGGAACAGATACGCAGTATTTT. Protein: CASSQPPGLAGGTDTQYF. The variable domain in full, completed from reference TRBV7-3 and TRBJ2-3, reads GAGVSQTPSNKVTEKGKYVELRCDPISGHTALYWYRQSLGQGPEFLIYFQGTGAADDSGLPNDRFFAVRPEGSVSTLKIQRTERGDSAVYLCASSQPPGLAGGTDTQYFGPGTRLTVL.